A single sample gave rise to the 23 T cell receptor beta chains below, sequenced in a study of T cell responses to AZD1222 COVID-19 vaccine. Method: immunoSEQ multiplex PCR; TCRdb's copy keeps in-frame clones and lacks some. The sample holds about 120,000 clones, roughly nine tenths seen once. Sequenced here: peripheral blood, sampled 28 days after the second AZD1222 dose. These receptors all come from an adult who received the AZD1222 COVID-19 vaccine.

This clone appeared once. The rearrangement links TRBV28 to TRBJ1-2; D is unresolved. The CDR3 runs to 13 residues. The germline gives CDR1 MDHEN, CDR2 SYDVKM. Trimming pared 6 bases from V and 0 bases from J, leaving 8 bases between. The CDR3 coding sequence is TGTGCCAGCAGCTACAGAGCTAACTATGGCTACACCTTC. It translates to CASSYRANYGYTF.

The chain combines TRBV5-5 with TRBJ1-1; no firm D call. Germline lookup yields CDR1 SGHKS and CDR2 YYEKEE (reference sequence). V lost 1 base and J lost 2, with 15 bases in between. The length of the CDR3 is 16 residues. The DNA for the CDR3 is TGTGCCAGCAGCTTGTTCGGAATGGACGGAAACACTGAAGCTTTCTTT. Translated: CASSLFGMDGNTEAFF.

CDR3 in DNA: TGTGCCAGCAGTTACGGGGCTAGCGGGTACCGCTACGAGCAGTACTTC. This translates into CASSYGASGYRYEQYF. The chain joins TRBV6-2 or TRBV6-3 to TRBJ2-7, with 8 bases fitting TRBD2. CDR1 and CDR2 (germline): MNHEY, SVGEGT. The CDR3 runs to 16 residues. With V trimmed by 2 bases and J by 3 bases, 9 bases remained unmatched.

The chain carries TRBV9 and TRBJ2-2; 8 bases align to TRBD1. The CDR3 contains 14 residues. Looked up from germline, CDR1 is SGDLS and CDR2 is YYNGEE. V dropped 3 bases and J dropped 5; count of bases not matched to a gene: 3. The CDR3 bases are TGTGCCAGCAGCGCAGGGGGCGATACCGGGGAGCTGTTTTTT. Its translation: CASSAGGDTGELFF.

The rearrangement uses TRBV30 and TRBJ2-3; D may be TRBD1 (5 bases). The CDR3 consists of 11 residues. V was shortened by 3 bases and J by 8 bases, with 9 bases between the two germline ends. Germline CDR1 GTSNPN, CDR2 SVGIG (reference sequence). The CDR3 DNA is TGTGCCTGGAGGGGCCAGGGTACGCAGTATTTT. This sequence encodes CAWRGQGTQYF.

V gene TRBV4-3 combines with J gene TRBJ2-3; TRBD1 matches at 10 bases. V gave up 0 bases and J gave up 3 bases; unmatched junction bases: 15. CDR3 size: 20 residues. The germline gives CDR1 LGHNA, CDR2 YSLEER. As DNA, the CDR3 is TGCGCCAGCAGCCAAGATCTGGGGGACAGGGGCGGGTTGGGTACAGATACGCAGTATTTT. This sequence encodes CASSQDLGDRGGLGTDTQYF.

The V and J genes are TRBV7-3 and TRBJ2-1; 9 bases agree with TRBD2. This CDR3 is built from 19 residues. Germline V gene sequence: CDR1 SGHTA, CDR2 FQGTGA. V was pared by 2 bases and J by 6 bases, with 17 bases of the junction left unmatched. The CDR3, as DNA: TGTGCCAGCAGCTTATTGTTTGGCGGGGGGGCCCGAGGGAGCAATGAGCAGTTCTTC. Translated, it gives CASSLLFGGGARGSNEQFF.

The genes are TRBV5-1 and TRBJ1-5; TRBD1 might be the D (5 bases). The V and J ends lost 1 base and 4 bases respectively, with 6 bases between them. Germline-derived CDR1 and CDR2 are SGHRS and YFSETQ. This CDR3 contains 13 residues. The CDR3 DNA is TGCGCCAGCAGCTTGTCAGGGAATCAGCCCCAGCATTTT. Translating it yields CASSLSGNQPQHF.

The chain recombines TRBV3-1 (or the pseudogene TRBV3-2) with TRBJ1-1; D not resolved. The germline CDR1 and CDR2 sequences are LGHDT and YNNKEL (reference sequence). The CDR3 sequence is 14 residues long. V shed 0 bases and J shed 2 bases, with 7 bases lying between them. This CDR3 reads CASSQDATNTEAFF. The CDR3 nucleotides read TGTGCCAGCAGCCAAGACGCGACAAACACTGAAGCTTTCTTT.

The chain combines TRBV7-9 with TRBJ1-1; weak D call: TRBD1 (6 bases). The CDR3 loop spans 13 amino acids. Germline lookup yields CDR1 SEHNR and CDR2 FQNEAQ (reference sequence). The germline V and J ends were trimmed by 6 bases and 1 base, with 9 bases remaining between them. CDR3 residues: CASSMTGNTEAFF. CDR3 bases: TGTGCCAGCAGTATGACAGGGAACACTGAAGCTTTCTTT.

The chain carries TRBV24-1 and TRBJ2-5; D is tentatively TRBD1 or TRBD2 (5 bases each). Trimming shortened V by 2 bases and J by 1 base, and 13 bases separated the two germline ends. Germline V gene data show CDR1 as KGHDR and CDR2 as SFDVKD. CDR3 length equals 16 residues. CDR3 sequence reads: CATSDWDGDLQETQYF. The CDR3, as DNA: TGTGCCACCAGTGATTGGGACGGTGACCTCCAAGAGACCCAGTACTTC.

The chain uses TRBV3-1 (or the pseudogene TRBV3-2) and TRBJ2-3, with D perhaps TRBD1 (6 bases). Germline V gene lookup returns CDR1 LGHDT and CDR2 YNNKEL (reference sequence). This CDR3 has 13 residues. Trimming pared 0 bases from V and 8 bases from J, leaving 9 bases between. The CDR3 reads CASSQDLRGTQYF. CDR3 coding DNA: TGTGCCAGCAGCCAAGATCTCAGGGGTACGCAGTATTTT.

This clone has a handful of counts. The genes are TRBV6-5 and TRBJ1-5; D unclear. Germline CDR1 and CDR2: MNHEY and SVGAGI. The V and J ends lost 5 bases and 9 bases respectively, with 14 bases between them. This CDR3 is 13 amino acids long. CDR3 amino acids: CASSQLAQLPQHF. In DNA form, the CDR3 reads TGTGCCAGCAGTCAGTTAGCACAATTGCCCCAGCATTTT.

V usage is TRBV30 and J usage is TRBJ1-5; D unclear. The germline V gene encodes CDR1 GTSNPN and CDR2 SVGIG (reference sequence). The CDR3 length is 13 residues. V gave up 2 bases and J gave up 4 bases, with 9 bases separating them. This CDR3 reads CAWSSDPNQPQHF. The CDR3 DNA sequence: TGTGCCTGGAGTTCGGACCCGAATCAGCCCCAGCATTTT.

The genes are TRBV11-3 and TRBJ2-5; D not resolved. This CDR3 is 12 amino acids long. The germline V gene encodes CDR1 SGHNT and CDR2 YENEEA. V lost 0 bases and J 14 bases, leaving 13 bases between the germline ends. Here the CDR3 reads CASSLDPGYLYF. Written as DNA, the CDR3 is TGTGCCAGCAGCTTAGATCCCGGCTACCTTTACTTC.

The chain couples TRBV18 to TRBJ1-1; D not certain. Germline V gene data show CDR1 as KGHSH and CDR2 as LQKENI. The CDR3 totals 13 residues. V was pared by 6 bases and J by 4 bases, with 12 bases between. The CDR3 sequence: CASSLSGSTEAFF. The CDR3 coding sequence is TGTGCCAGCTCCCTATCGGGGTCCACTGAAGCTTTCTTT.

The chain recombines TRBV6-2 or TRBV6-3 with TRBJ2-1, with 8 bases that match TRBD2. CDR3 size: 16 residues. Per germline, CDR1 MNHEY and CDR2 SVGEGT. J lost 0 bases, V lost 1 base, and 2 bases had no gene match. The CDR3 nucleotides read TGTGCCAGCAGTTACTACAGCGGGAGCTCCTACAATGAGCAGTTCTTC. Translated, it gives CASSYYSGSSYNEQFF.

This clone is a singleton in its sample. The chain carries TRBV27 and TRBJ1-2; 7 bases are shared with TRBD1. Germline V CDR1 and CDR2: MNHEY, SMNVEV (reference sequence). The CDR3 has 13 amino acids. The V and J ends lost 5 bases and 8 bases, in that order; junction bases with no gene match: 8. The CDR3: CASSPTTGKGYTF. In nucleotides, the CDR3 is TGTGCCAGCAGTCCAACGACAGGGAAGGGCTACACCTTC.

V and J are TRBV10-3 and TRBJ1-6; 7 positions agree with TRBD1. The CDR3 runs 15 residues. Per germline, CDR1 ENHRY and CDR2 SYGVKD. With V trimmed by 6 bases and J by 7 bases, 9 bases remained unmatched. The CDR3 DNA sequence: TGTGCCATCAGGGGGGGACAGAGAGCAAATTCACCCCTCCACTTT. Translating gives CAIRGGQRANSPLHF.

The V and J genes are TRBV28 and TRBJ1-5, with D tentatively TRBD1 (6 bases). Germline V gives CDR1 MDHEN, CDR2 SYDVKM. Trimming removed 7 bases from V and 7 bases from J, with 23 bases in between. There are 16 residues in the CDR3. The CDR3 DNA reads TGTGCCAGCAACCGACCCGGGACACCGGAGGGCCAGCCCCAGCATTTT. Protein product: CASNRPGTPEGQPQHF.

The chain uses TRBV11-2 and TRBJ2-3; a weak D match, TRBD2 (6 bases). This CDR3 is 13 amino acids long. The V end was cut by 4 bases, the J end by 11 bases, with 16 bases between. The V gene's germline CDR1 is SGHAT and CDR2 FQNNGV. The CDR3 sequence: CASSSLRRDVQYF. The CDR3 DNA is TGTGCCAGCAGCTCCCTCCGGAGGGATGTGCAGTATTTT.

This clone was seen more than once but under ten times. The chain uses TRBV7-2 and TRBJ1-5; D might be TRBD1 (6 bases). The CDR3 length is 14 residues. V was cut by 5 bases and J by 7 bases, with 15 bases left in between. Germline CDR1 is SGHTA and CDR2 is FQGNSA. The CDR3, as DNA: TGTGCCAGCAGCGTCACTACAGGGCCGCAGCCCCAGCATTTT. This translates into CASSVTTGPQPQHF.

This chain uses TRBV5-1 with TRBJ2-1; D assignment may be TRBD1 or TRBD2 (6 bases each). Germline CDR1 SGHRS, CDR2 YFSETQ. The CDR3 extends over 15 amino acids. Trimming cost V 4 bases and J 4 bases, with 15 bases left between them. The CDR3 loop reads CASSRGGGIYNEQFF. The CDR3 nucleotides are TGCGCCAGCAGCCGAGGAGGGGGGATTTACAATGAGCAGTTCTTC.